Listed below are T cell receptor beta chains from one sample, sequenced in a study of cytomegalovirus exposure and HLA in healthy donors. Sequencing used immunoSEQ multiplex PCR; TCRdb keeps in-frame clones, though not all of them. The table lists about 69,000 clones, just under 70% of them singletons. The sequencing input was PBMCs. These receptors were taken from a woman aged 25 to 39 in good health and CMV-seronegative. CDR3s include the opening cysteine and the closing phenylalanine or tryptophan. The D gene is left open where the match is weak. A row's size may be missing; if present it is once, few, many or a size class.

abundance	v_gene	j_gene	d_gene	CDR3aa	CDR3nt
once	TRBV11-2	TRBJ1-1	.	CASSSPKGPHTEAFF	TGTGCCAGCAGCTCGCCGAAGGGGCCTCACACTGAAGCTTTCTTT
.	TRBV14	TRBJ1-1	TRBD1	CASSQQDRGRSAFF	TGTGCCAGCAGCCAACAGGACAGGGGGCGATCGGCTTTCTTT
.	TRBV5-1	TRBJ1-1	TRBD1	CASSLGDRGQGTEAFF	TGCGCCAGCAGCTTGGGTGACAGGGGGCAGGGCACTGAAGCTTTCTTT
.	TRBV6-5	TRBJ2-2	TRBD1	CASTRTGGSGELFF	TGTGCCAGCACGAGGACAGGGGGCTCCGGGGAGCTGTTTTTT
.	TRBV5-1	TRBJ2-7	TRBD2	CASSLAGGLRSYEQYF	TGCGCCAGCAGCTTGGCCGGGGGGTTGCGGTCCTACGAGCAGTACTTC
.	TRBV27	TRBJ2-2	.	CASSLSRTGELFF	TGTGCCAGCAGTTTGAGCCGCACCGGGGAGCTGTTTTTT
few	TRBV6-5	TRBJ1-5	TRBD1	CASSDRGNQPQHF	TGTGCCAGCAGCGACAGGGGCAATCAGCCCCAGCATTTT
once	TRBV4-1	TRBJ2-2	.	CASSQEFPGSWDTGELFF	TGCGCCAGCAGCCAAGAATTTCCGGGTAGCTGGGACACCGGGGAGCTGTTTTTT
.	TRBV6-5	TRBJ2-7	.	CATRQKHYEQYF	TGTGCCACCCGACAGAAGCACTACGAGCAGTACTTC
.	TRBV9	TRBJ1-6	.	CASSVGGTFNSPLHF	TGTGCCAGCAGCGTAGGCGGGACTTTTAATTCACCCCTCCACTTT
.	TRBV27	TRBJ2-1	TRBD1	CASSLRTGGGEQFF	TGTGCCAGCAGTCTACGGACAGGGGGAGGTGAGCAGTTCTTC
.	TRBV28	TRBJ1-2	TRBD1	CASSYDRGYGYTF	TGTGCCAGCAGTTACGACAGGGGCTATGGCTACACCTTC
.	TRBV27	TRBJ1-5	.	CASSSRGDQPQHF	TGTGCCAGCAGTTCCCGCGGAGATCAGCCCCAGCATTTT
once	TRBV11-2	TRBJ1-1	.	CASSLELGEGFEAFF	TGTGCCAGCAGCTTAGAGCTGGGAGAGGGATTTGAAGCTTTCTTT
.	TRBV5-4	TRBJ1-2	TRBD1	CASSVETGGEGYTF	TGTGCCAGCAGCGTCGAGACAGGGGGCGAGGGCTACACCTTC
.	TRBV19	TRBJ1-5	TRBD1	CASRGTGGINQPQHF	TGTGCCAGTAGAGGAACAGGGGGAATTAATCAGCCCCAGCATTTT
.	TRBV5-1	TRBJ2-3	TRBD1	CASSIGTGKDTQYF	TGCGCCAGCAGCATCGGGACAGGGAAAGATACGCAGTATTTT
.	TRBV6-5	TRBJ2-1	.	CASSSREGRSQFF	TGTGCCAGCAGCTCCCGGGAAGGGAGAAGCCAGTTCTTC
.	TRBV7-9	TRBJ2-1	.	CASSFKDTYNEQFF	TGTGCCAGCAGCTTTAAGGACACTTACAATGAGCAGTTCTTC
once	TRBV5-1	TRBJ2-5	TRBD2	CASSYAGLAGGGGQETQYF	TGCGCCAGCAGCTACGCCGGACTAGCGGGAGGGGGTGGGCAAGAGACCCAGTACTTC
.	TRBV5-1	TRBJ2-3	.	CASSLRGGKTDTQYF	TGCGCCAGCAGCTTGAGGGGGGGCAAAACAGATACGCAGTATTTT
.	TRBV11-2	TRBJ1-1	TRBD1	CASRPGQGSVNTEAFF	TGTGCCAGCAGGCCGGGACAGGGGTCGGTAAACACTGAAGCTTTCTTT
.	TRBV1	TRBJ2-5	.	CTSSRLAGAHNQETQYF	TGCACCAGCAGCCGACTAGCGGGGGCCCATAATCAAGAGACCCAGTACTTC
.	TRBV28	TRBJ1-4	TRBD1	CASSLLQGAEGKLFF	TGTGCCAGCAGTTTGTTGCAGGGGGCGGAGGGAAAACTGTTTTTT
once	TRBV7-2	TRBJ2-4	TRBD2	CASTSGGPYRGAKNIQYF	TGTGCCAGTACTAGCGGGGGGCCTTACCGAGGGGCCAAAAACATTCAGTACTTC
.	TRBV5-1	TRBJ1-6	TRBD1	CASSPGQVFSPLHF	TGCGCCAGCAGCCCCGGACAGGTCTTTTCACCCCTCCACTTT
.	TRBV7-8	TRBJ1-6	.	CASSPRRQIYSPLHF	TGTGCCAGCAGCCCAAGAAGACAGATTTATTCACCCCTCCACTTT
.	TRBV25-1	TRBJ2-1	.	CASSRGALSYNEQFF	TGTGCCAGCAGTCGCGGGGCCCTCTCCTACAATGAGCAGTTCTTC
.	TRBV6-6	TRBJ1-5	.	CASSYLQPSNQPQHF	TGTGCCAGCAGTTACTTACAGCCTAGCAATCAGCCCCAGCATTTT
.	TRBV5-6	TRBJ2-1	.	CASSLSRLAVYNEQFF	TGTGCCAGCAGCTTGTCTAGGCTAGCTGTTTACAATGAGCAGTTCTTC
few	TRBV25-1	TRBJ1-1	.	CASTLQGGTEAFF	TGTGCCAGCACATTACAGGGTGGCACTGAAGCTTTCTTT
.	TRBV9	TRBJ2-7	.	CASSDGQGGHTYEQYF	TGTGCCAGCAGCGACGGGCAGGGGGGACACACCTACGAGCAGTACTTC
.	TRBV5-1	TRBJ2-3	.	CASSEISGSGRDTQYF	TGCGCCAGCAGCGAGATAAGCGGATCAGGGAGGGATACGCAGTATTTT
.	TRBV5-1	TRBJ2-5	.	CASSLELGAGTQYF	TGCGCCAGCAGCTTGGAGTTGGGGGCCGGGACCCAGTACTTC
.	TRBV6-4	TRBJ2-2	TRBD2	CASSLPGLAGGPNTGELFF	TGTGCCAGCAGTTTGCCGGGACTAGCGGGGGGGCCGAACACCGGGGAGCTGTTTTTT
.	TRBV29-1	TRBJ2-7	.	CSVEGGGHYEQYF	TGCAGCGTTGAAGGGGGGGGACATTACGAGCAGTACTTC
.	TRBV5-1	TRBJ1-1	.	CASSFTPGTLNTEAFF	TGCGCCAGCAGCTTTACTCCCGGGACACTGAACACTGAAGCTTTCTTT
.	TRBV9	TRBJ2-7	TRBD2	CASSPLTSGGNEQYF	TGTGCCAGCAGCCCTTTGACTAGCGGGGGGAACGAGCAGTACTTC
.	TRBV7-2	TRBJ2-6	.	CASSLRGQAPSGANVLTF	TGTGCCAGCAGCTTAAGGGGTCAGGCCCCCTCTGGGGCCAACGTCCTGACTTTC
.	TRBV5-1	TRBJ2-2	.	CASSPVTGGELFF	TGCGCCAGCAGCCCCGTGACGGGCGGGGAGCTGTTTTTT
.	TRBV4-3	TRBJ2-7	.	CASRRDSYSYEQYF	TGCGCCAGCAGAAGGGACTCCTACTCCTACGAGCAGTACTTC
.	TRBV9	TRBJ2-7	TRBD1	CASSVVGTGDYEQYF	TGTGCCAGCAGCGTAGTCGGGACAGGGGACTACGAGCAGTACTTC
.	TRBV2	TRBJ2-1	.	CASDNNEQFF	TGTGCCAGCGACAACAATGAGCAGTTCTTC
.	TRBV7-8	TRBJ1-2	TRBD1	CASVQGAYGYTF	TGTGCCAGCGTACAGGGGGCCTATGGCTACACCTTC
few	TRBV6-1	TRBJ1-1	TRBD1	CASIDRGREAFF	TGTGCCAGCATTGACAGGGGGCGGGAAGCTTTCTTT
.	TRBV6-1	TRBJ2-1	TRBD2	CASSGGASYNEQFF	TGTGCCAGCAGCGGGGGGGCCTCCTACAATGAGCAGTTCTTC
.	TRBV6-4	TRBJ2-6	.	CASSDSAPGGGANVLTF	TGTGCCAGCAGTGACTCGGCTCCCGGGGGTGGGGCCAACGTCCTGACTTTC
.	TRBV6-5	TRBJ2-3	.	CASTRTASTDTQYF	TGTGCCAGCACGCGGACAGCTAGCACAGATACGCAGTATTTT